This TCR beta chain is drawn from a study of T cell responses to AZD1222 COVID-19 vaccine. Assay used: immunoSEQ multiplex PCR; TCRdb lists only in-frame clones, some missing. The sample lists around 130,000 clones; over 85% were seen once. Study results and limitations: Across the whole spike, CD4 TCRs peaked at regions 160-218 and 743-854. Donors, mostly white British, included more females; clonal diversity was possibly underestimated. Unmutated variant regions are reportedly targeted by nearly half of spike-specific TCRs. Sampling that yielded the repertoires occurred only after the peak T cell response.

A word on this clone: Antigen specificity is unknown.

CDR1 is LGHDT and CDR2 is YNNKEL in the germline V gene (reference sequence). The CDR3 consists of 14 residues. V was shortened by 1 base and J by 4 bases, with 10 bases between the two germline ends. V gene TRBV3-1 (or the pseudogene TRBV3-2) combines with J gene TRBJ1-2; no reliable D call. The input for sequencing was peripheral blood, taken on day 0 of AZD1222 vaccination. This TCR came from an adult in good health. CDR3 DNA: TGTGCCAGCAGCCAAGTCTCCGGGGTCTATGGCTACACCTTC. Protein product: CASSQVSGVYGYTF.